Listed here are 25 T cell receptor beta chains from one sample, sequenced in a study of blood T cells in healthy people across ages (dated by TCRdb to about 2015). Library method: 5' RACE. Sequencer: Illumina HiSeq 2500. A second PCR of about 6 to 11 cycles was run with a J-beta primer mix and a sample-barcoded 5' primer. Using fastp at Q25 and MiXCR, TCRdb reprocessed the public reads and kept productive beta chains. CDR3 protein duplicates are merged, each entry listing the most common genes and DNA. The table for this sample lists approximately 800,000 distinct CDR3 sequences; more than 50% of them were counted only once. Together, the top ten hold 20% to 30% of the sample. Sequenced sample: blood. The receptor set was obtained from a man aged 40-55 years in good health.

A few counts support this clonotype. The V and J genes are TRBV5-6 and TRBJ1-4; D remains ambiguous. CDR1 is SGHDT, CDR2 YYEEEE, per germline. V dropped 0 bases and J dropped 0 bases, with 12 bases sitting between them. This CDR3 comprises 17 residues. CDR3 DNA sequence: TGTGCCAGCAGCTTGGAAGCGTCACGAACAACTAATGAAAAACTGTTTTTT. Encoded protein: CASSLEASRTTNEKLFF.

J is TRBJ2-4 and V is TRBV28, with D hard to call. The closer fit of TRBJ2-5 to the DNA end suggests the J call may be wrong. The CDR3 is made up of 14 amino acids. Germline CDR1 and CDR2: MDHEN and SYDVKM. The CDR3 here is CASSLFGRGETQYF. The CDR3 DNA reads as TGTGCCAGCAGTTTATTTGGACGCGGAGAGACCCAGTACTTC.

This chain links TRBV20-1 with TRBJ1-2; D uncertain. V dropped 2 bases and J dropped 1 base, with 23 bases sitting between them. This CDR3 comprises 18 residues. CDR1 is DFQATT, CDR2 SNEGSKA, per germline (reference sequence). The CDR3 DNA is TGCAGTGCTAGACCGGCGGGCGGAACGATAACCTTTAACTATGGCTACACCTTC. Protein product: CSARPAGGTITFNYGYTF.

This clonotype was detected only a few times. The V gene is TRBV6-5, the J gene TRBJ2-3; D is unresolved. CDR1 and CDR2 (germline): MNHEY, SVGAGI. There are 15 residues in the CDR3. The ends were cut back, 0 bases at V and 3 bases at J, with 10 bases in the middle. DNA for the CDR3: TGTGCCAGCAGTTACTCGGGTGGTGTTACAGATACGCAGTATTTT. Translation gives CASSYSGGVTDTQYF.

The J gene is TRBJ2-5, the V gene TRBV4-2; D may match TRBD1 or TRBD2 (5 bases each). The CDR3 runs to 12 residues. Germline V gives CDR1 LGHNA, CDR2 YNFKEQ. The CDR3 DNA is TGTGCTGTCGGGGACCTACAAGAGACCCAGTACTTC. Translated: CAVGDLQETQYF.

This chain links TRBV20-1 with TRBJ2-3; 9 bases are a match to TRBD2. This CDR3 region has 16 residues. The ends lost 0 bases at V and 4 bases at J; junction bases unmatched: 8. The germline CDR1 and CDR2 sequences are DFQATT and SNEGSKA (reference sequence). In DNA form, the CDR3 reads TGCAGTGCTAGAGATCGGGCTAGCGGGGTGGCAGATACGCAGTATTTT. It specifies CSARDRASGVADTQYF.

The CDR3 region has the DNA TGCAGTGCTATTTACGGGAGAAATGGCGAGCAGTACTTC. Amino acids: CSAIYGRNGEQYF. The chain carries TRBV20-1 and TRBJ2-7, with TRBD2 as a possible D gene (6 bases). V was pared by 4 bases and J by 6 bases, with 16 bases between. Per the germline V gene, CDR1 is DFQATT and CDR2 is SNEGSKA (reference sequence). This CDR3 has 13 residues.

V is TRBV29-1 and J is TRBJ2-7; D may be TRBD1 (5 bases). V lost 1 base, J lost 7 bases, and 14 bases lay in between. Germline CDR1 is SQVTM and CDR2 is ANQGSEA. There are 13 residues in the CDR3. Here the CDR3 DNA reads TGCAGCGTTGAAGTCCAGGGAAAAGGGGAGCAGTACTTC. This encodes CSVEVQGKGEQYF.

V gene TRBV7-6 combines with J gene TRBJ2-5, with 10 positions matching TRBD2. The CDR3 runs to 15 residues. The germline V gene has CDR1 SGHVS and CDR2 FNYEAQ. V was pared by 5 bases and J by 2 bases, with 5 bases of the junction left unmatched. CDR3 DNA: TGTGCCAGCAGCATTCGGACTAGCGGACAAGAGACCCAGTACTTC. Translation gives CASSIRTSGQETQYF.

This clonotype was recorded a few times. The chain uses TRBV10-3 and TRBJ2-3; TRBD1 agrees at 7 bases. Trimming cost V 5 bases and J 9 bases; bases outside gene matches: 5. Looked up from germline, CDR1 is ENHRY and CDR2 is SYGVKD. The CDR3 loop spans 12 amino acids. CDR3 residues: CAISSTGETQYF. The CDR3, as DNA: TGTGCCATCAGTTCCACAGGGGAGACGCAGTATTTT.

The gene calls are TRBV2 and TRBJ1-5; no firm D call. CDR1 is SNHLY and CDR2 is FYNNEI in the germline V gene. Between the trimmed V and J ends, which lost 6 bases and 0 bases, there was a span of 9 bases. The CDR3 extends over 14 amino acids. The CDR3 sequence is CASRAQISNQPQHF. As DNA, the CDR3 is TGTGCCAGCAGAGCACAGATTAGCAATCAGCCCCAGCATTTT.

The chain joins TRBV9 to TRBJ2-5; possible D gene TRBD2, 6 bases. The germline CDR1 and CDR2 sequences are SGDLS and YYNGEE. The CDR3 totals 15 residues. Trimming took off 0 bases at V and 11 bases at J, with 20 bases between the two ends. In DNA form, the CDR3 reads TGTGCCAGCAGCGTAGGGGGGGTATCAGCAAATGAGCAGTACTTC. Its translation: CASSVGGVSANEQYF.

This clonotype has just a few counts. The rearrangement joins TRBV9 to TRBJ2-1; maybe TRBD1 (6 bases). Trimming shortened V by 0 bases and J by 1 base, and 17 bases separated the two germline ends. The length of the CDR3 is 18 residues. Per germline, CDR1 SGDLS and CDR2 YYNGEE. DNA of the CDR3: TGTGCCAGCAGCGTAGATCCGCGCCAAAGGGGGTCCTACAATGAGCAGTTCTTC. It specifies CASSVDPRQRGSYNEQFF.

V is TRBV2 and J is TRBJ2-7; tentative D call: TRBD1 (6 bases). CDR1 and CDR2 from the germline V gene are SNHLY and FYNNEI. This CDR3 has 14 amino acids. V shed 8 bases and J shed 10 bases, with 24 bases lying between them. The CDR3 region is CASLGTQGKKTQYF. CDR3 DNA: TGTGCCAGCCTAGGGACACAGGGCAAGAAAACCCAGTACTTC.

With regard to this clonotype: A much larger clone lies one base from this, so it may be a read error. This sequence joins TRBV29-1 and TRBJ2-4; 8 nucleotides line up with TRBD1. The J call may be in error: the DNA end matches TRBJ2-7 better. Germline V lookup: CDR1 SQVTM, CDR2 ANQGSEA. The CDR3 length is 14 residues. As DNA, the CDR3 is TGCAGCGTTGAAGATTGGCAGGGGGCAACCGAGCAGTACTTC. This encodes CSVEDWQGATEQYF.

This chain links TRBV29-1 with TRBJ2-1; TRBD2 aligns across 12 bases. J was trimmed by 3 bases and V by 4 bases; bases with no gene match: 7. The germline gives CDR1 SQVTM, CDR2 ANQGSEA. This CDR3 contains 16 residues. CDR3 DNA: TGCAGCGTTGGACTAGCGGGAGATTGGGTCTACAATGAGCAGTTCTTC. Protein sequence: CSVGLAGDWVYNEQFF.

The chain recombines TRBV20-1 with TRBJ2-7; 9 nucleotides align to TRBD2. The CDR3 sequence is 20 residues long. Germline assignment: CDR1 DFQATT and CDR2 SNEGSKA (reference sequence). Trimming removed 3 bases from V and 0 bases from J; junction bases left unmatched: 21. CDR3 sequence (DNA): TGCAGTGCTAGCACTGAATCCGGGACTAGCAGATACCGGAGCTCCTACGAGCAGTACTTC. Its protein product is CSASTESGTSRYRSSYEQYF.

The chain recombines TRBV29-1 with TRBJ1-1; D may be TRBD1 (6 bases). The V gene lost 5 bases and the J gene lost 0 bases, with 25 bases spanning the gap. The CDR3 has 18 residues. From germline, CDR1 is SQVTM and CDR2 ANQGSEA. The DNA for the CDR3 is TGCAGCGTTACTGCCATGACAGGCGCAGCCCGGGTGAACACTGAAGCTTTCTTT. It translates to CSVTAMTGAARVNTEAFF. The variable domain in full, with the rest retrieved from reference TRBV29-1 and TRBJ1-1, is SAVISQKPSRDICQRGTSLTIQCQVDSQVTMMFWYRQQPGQSLTLIATANQGSEATYESGFVIDKFPISRPNLTFSTLTVSNMSPEDSSIYLCSVTAMTGAARVNTEAFFGQGTRLTVV.

This clonotype was seen many times. The chain recombines TRBV28 with TRBJ2-7; D unresolved. Deletions cut 6 bases from V and 2 bases from J, with 14 bases between. The CDR3 is 14 residues long. CDR1 MDHEN and CDR2 SYDVKM come from the germline V gene. DNA for the CDR3: TGTGCCAGCAGCCTAGGGCGAGCCCCCTACGAGCAGTACTTC. This sequence encodes CASSLGRAPYEQYF.

A note on this clonotype: A read error may explain this, as a much larger clone is one base away. The rearrangement links TRBV4-3 to TRBJ2-5, with TRBD1 matching over 8 bases. This CDR3 is built from 16 residues. Looked up from germline, CDR1 is LGHNA and CDR2 is YSLEER. CDR3 sequence (DNA): TGCGCCGGCAGCCAAGATCTTCAGGGGGCGAGGGAGACCCAGTACTTC. Translated, it gives CAGSQDLQGARETQYF.

V and J are TRBV3-1 and TRBJ2-4, with 10 bases that match TRBD2. The tail of the sequence fits TRBJ2-7 better, so the J call may be wrong. CDR1 and CDR2 from the germline V gene are LGHDT and YNNKEL (reference sequence). The CDR3 is 16 amino acids. CDR3 in amino acids: CASSQDLAGVLDEQYF. DNA for the CDR3: TGTGCCAGCAGCCAAGATCTAGCGGGAGTTTTGGACGAGCAGTACTTC.

This sequence joins TRBV27 and TRBJ1-6, with D unresolved. CDR1 and CDR2 (germline): MNHEY, SMNVEV (reference sequence). The length of the CDR3 is 16 residues. The V and J ends lost 5 bases and 0 bases respectively, with 11 bases between them. In nucleotides, the CDR3 is TGTGCCAGCAGTATCAGCAGTAGCTCCTATAATTCACCCCTCCACTTT. Protein: CASSISSSSYNSPLHF.

The rearrangement uses TRBV14 and TRBJ2-7; 8 bases are a match to TRBD1. The V gene end was trimmed by 2 bases and the J gene end by 3 bases; junction bases not matched to a gene: 6. The germline V gene encodes CDR1 SGHDN and CDR2 FVKESK. The CDR3 totals 15 residues. For the CDR3, the DNA is TGTGCCAGCAGCCAACGGCCGGGACAGGACTACGAGCAGTACTTC. This encodes CASSQRPGQDYEQYF.

This clonotype was counted only a few times. The rearrangement joins TRBV30 to TRBJ2-5; perhaps D is TRBD1 or TRBD2 (5 bases each). From germline, CDR1 is GTSNPN and CDR2 SVGIG (reference sequence). The CDR3 contains 14 residues. Trimming shortened V by 2 bases and J by 5 bases, and 15 bases separated the two germline ends. The CDR3 region has the DNA TGTGCCTGGAGTAAGGGTGGGGGTCGGGAGACCCAGTACTTC. Protein product: CAWSKGGGRETQYF.

The chain combines TRBV9 with TRBJ2-5, with unresolved D. Trimming left V 0 bases short and J 2 bases short, with 11 bases between. The CDR3 spans 15 residues. The V gene's germline CDR1 is SGDLS and CDR2 YYNGEE. This CDR3 is CASSVVGSVQETQYF. The CDR3, as DNA: TGTGCCAGCAGCGTAGTAGGGTCAGTTCAAGAGACCCAGTACTTC.